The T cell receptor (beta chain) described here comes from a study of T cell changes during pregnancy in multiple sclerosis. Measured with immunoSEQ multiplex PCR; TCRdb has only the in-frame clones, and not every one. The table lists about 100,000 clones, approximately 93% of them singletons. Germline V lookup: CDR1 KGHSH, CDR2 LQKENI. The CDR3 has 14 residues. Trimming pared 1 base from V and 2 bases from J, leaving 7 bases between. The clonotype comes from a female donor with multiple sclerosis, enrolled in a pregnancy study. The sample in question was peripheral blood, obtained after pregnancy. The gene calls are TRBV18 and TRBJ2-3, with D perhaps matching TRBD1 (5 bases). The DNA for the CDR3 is TGTGCCAGCTCACCACAGGGGCCCACAGATACGCAGTATTTT. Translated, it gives CASSPQGPTDTQYF.